One and the same sample provided the 9 T cell receptor beta chains below, sequenced in a study of cytomegalovirus exposure and HLA in healthy donors. With 60 Vbeta and 13 Jbeta primers, the PCR was carried out. TCRdb keeps only in-frame clones here, not all; method: immunoSEQ multiplex PCR. This sample has some 150,000 clones; over 65% occur once, and the top ten carry 1.5%. The source material was PBMCs. The origin of the receptors is a man aged 35 to 55 in good health and CMV-seronegative.

A single count supports this clone. The chain couples TRBV7-2 to TRBJ2-1; D may be TRBD1 (5 bases). Germline V CDR1 and CDR2: SGHTA, FQGNSA. The V gene lost 5 bases and the J gene lost 5 bases, with 22 bases spanning the gap. The CDR3 contains 17 residues. This CDR3 reads CASSPNQGRRLDNEQFF. In DNA, the CDR3 is TGTGCCAGCAGCCCGAATCAGGGTCGTCGTCTAGACAATGAGCAGTTCTTC.

This chain links TRBV14 with TRBJ2-5; 10 bases fit TRBD2. The CDR3 is made up of 17 amino acids. CDR1 is SGHDN, CDR2 FVKESK, per germline. Trimming removed 4 bases from V and 0 bases from J; junction bases left unmatched: 8. CDR3 in amino acids: CASSPFLAGEYQETQYF. The DNA for the CDR3 is TGTGCCAGCAGCCCGTTTCTAGCGGGAGAATACCAAGAGACCCAGTACTTC.

In this sample, this clone turned up a few times. The chain uses TRBV7-9 and TRBJ1-4; 7 bases match TRBD1. Germline V CDR1 and CDR2: SEHNR, FQNEAQ (reference sequence). J gave up 4 bases and V 4 bases, and 6 bases lay outside the gene matches. The CDR3 loop spans 15 amino acids. DNA for the CDR3: TGTGCCAGCAGCTCGCGACAGGGAATTAATGAAAAACTGTTTTTT. Its protein product is CASSSRQGINEKLFF.

J is TRBJ2-5 and V is TRBV7-2; D might be TRBD2 (5 bases). Germline lookup yields CDR1 SGHTA and CDR2 FQGNSA. The V gene lost 5 bases and the J gene lost 1 base, with 14 bases spanning the gap. The CDR3 contains 15 residues. CDR3 sequence (DNA): TGTGCCAGCAGCCGCGGGTATGTGGGCCAAGAGACCCAGTACTTC. Translation gives CASSRGYVGQETQYF. Using reference TRBV7-2 and TRBJ2-5 for the parts outside the CDR3, the full variable domain is GAGVSQSPSNKVTEKGKDVELRCDPISGHTALYWYRQSLGQGLEFLIYFQGNSAPDKSGLPSDRFSAERTGGSVSTLTIQRTQQEDSAVYLCASSRGYVGQETQYFGPGTRLLVL.

This rearrangement joins TRBV5-4 to TRBJ2-3; a weak D match, TRBD2 (5 bases). The CDR3 runs to 11 residues. The germline V gene has CDR1 SGHNT and CDR2 YYREEE (reference sequence). Trimming cost V 6 bases and J 12 bases, with 14 bases left between them. CDR3 amino acids: CASTLGEIQYF. In DNA, the CDR3 is TGTGCCAGCACCCTTGGGGAGATTCAGTATTTT.

The V call is TRBV30, the J call TRBJ2-7; D is undetermined. Trimming took 0 bases from V and 5 from J, leaving 8 bases between them. Germline values: CDR1 GTSNPN, CDR2 SVGIG (reference sequence). The CDR3 extends over 12 amino acids. CDR3 sequence: CAWSVNMNEQYF. The DNA for the CDR3 is TGTGCCTGGAGTGTAAACATGAACGAGCAGTACTTC. The complete variable domain, with remaining parts taken from reference TRBV30 and TRBJ2-7, reads SQTIHQWPATLVQPVGSPLSLECTVEGTSNPNLYWYRQAAGRGLQLLFYSVGIGQISSEVPQNLSASRPQDRQFILSSKKLLLSDSGFYLCAWSVNMNEQYFGPGTRLTVT.

The chain uses TRBV4-1 and TRBJ2-1, with 9 bases aligning to TRBD1. Germline V gene data show CDR1 as MGHRA and CDR2 as YSYEKL. The CDR3 is 14 amino acids. Trimming removed 4 bases from V and 4 bases from J; junction bases left unmatched: 2. CDR3: CASSPGQGYNEQFF. In DNA form, the CDR3 reads TGCGCCAGCAGCCCGGGACAGGGATACAATGAGCAGTTCTTC.

The J gene is TRBJ1-6, the V gene TRBV5-1; 7 nucleotides line up with TRBD1. The germline gives CDR1 SGHRS, CDR2 YFSETQ. After removal of 1 base from V and 9 bases from J, the junction contained 7 bases not matched to a gene. The CDR3 is 15 amino acids. CDR3 in DNA: TGCGCCAGCAGCTTGACAGGGGTGTCGGGTTCACCCCTCCACTTT. It specifies CASSLTGVSGSPLHF.

This clone was seen a few times. The chain joins TRBV30 to TRBJ1-1; D remains unclear. The CDR3 loop spans 12 amino acids. The ends were cut back, 2 bases at V and 10 bases at J, with 14 bases in the middle. Germline-derived CDR1 and CDR2 are GTSNPN and SVGIG (reference sequence). CDR3 protein: CAWSLRTEVAFF. Here the CDR3 DNA reads TGTGCCTGGAGTCTAAGGACGGAGGTAGCTTTCTTT.